What follows are 22 T cell receptor beta chains derived from one specimen sequenced in a study of identical twins. TCRdb used MiXCR to reprocess the 5' RACE reads, holding one entry per CDR3 protein. The table lists hundreds of thousands of distinct CDR3 sequences, approximately 18% of them singletons. These same data were also listed under a study on T cells expressing NK-cell markers.

The sequenced sample consisted of PBMCs. These receptors were collected from a woman in her late teens or twenties in good health.

This clonotype was observed a single time. Compared with germline, one end of the junction differs, possibly owing to a read error. The chain has TRBV5-1 and TRBJ2-4; D is ambiguous. CDR1 and CDR2 from the germline V gene are SGHRS and YFSETQ. The CDR3 runs to 14 residues. The CDR3 DNA is TGCGCCAGCAGCTTCGACGGAGCCAAAAACAGTCAGTACTTC. Its protein is CASSFDGAKNSQYF.

In its sample, this clonotype was seen a few times. V gene TRBV29-1 combines with J gene TRBJ2-1; D is unresolved. With 2 bases removed from V and 5 bases from J, the gap between germline ends came to 7 bases. CDR1 SQVTM and CDR2 ANQGSEA come from the germline V gene. The CDR3 is 12 amino acids. The CDR3 DNA sequence: TGCAGCGTTGAATCCAGAGACAATGAGCAGTTCTTC. Translating it yields CSVESRDNEQFF.

This clonotype was seen more than once but under ten times. V gene TRBV7-2 combines with J gene TRBJ2-1; TRBD2 might be the D (5 bases). Per germline, CDR1 SGHTA and CDR2 FQGNSA. V lost 6 bases and J 9 bases, leaving 18 bases between the germline ends. The CDR3 sequence is 14 residues long. CDR3: CASRMDSTAGEQFF. The CDR3 nucleotides read TGTGCCAGCAGGATGGACTCCACTGCGGGTGAGCAGTTCTTC.

This clonotype showed up just a few times. An end of the junction differs from the germline gene, which may be a read error. The chain carries TRBV5-1 and TRBJ1-1; 9 bases match TRBD1. This CDR3 contains 14 residues. Germline V gene lookup returns CDR1 SGHRS and CDR2 YFSETQ. The CDR3, as DNA: TGCGCCAGCAGCGAGGACAGGGGTTGGGGAACGGCGCTCTTT. It specifies CASSEDRGWGTALF.

The chain links TRBV5-3 to TRBJ1-6, with D perhaps matching TRBD1 (6 bases). TRBV5-3 is noted as an ORF with a role that remains uncertain. Deletions cut 2 bases from V and 0 bases from J, with 12 bases between. The CDR3 consists of 17 residues. The DNA of the CDR3 is TGTGCCAGAAGCTTCTACAGGGTGAGCTCCTATAATTCACCCCTCCACTTT. Its translation: CARSFYRVSSYNSPLHF.

The table lists this clonotype with a few counts. This sequence joins TRBV12-3 or TRBV12-4 and TRBJ2-7; 8 positions match TRBD2. Germline trimming cut 6 bases from V and 0 bases from J; bases unmatched to any gene: 4. This CDR3 has 14 residues. The CDR3 nucleotides read TGTGCCAGCAGGATAGCGGGACACTCCTACGAGCAGTACTTC. This translates into CASRIAGHSYEQYF.

The chain recombines TRBV11-2 with TRBJ2-1; 12 bases map to TRBD2. The V gene end was trimmed by 5 bases and the J gene end by 6 bases; junction bases not matched to a gene: 17. The CDR3 is 19 residues long. CDR1 is SGHAT, CDR2 FQNNGV, per germline. This CDR3 reads CASSPRTSGELTITNEQFF. CDR3 DNA: TGTGCCAGCAGCCCGCGGACTAGCGGGGAGCTGACGATTACCAATGAGCAGTTCTTC.

This clonotype turned up a few times. The chain joins TRBV20-1 to TRBJ2-1; 7 bases align to TRBD2. The CDR3 contains 14 residues. Germline V lookup: CDR1 DFQATT, CDR2 SNEGSKA (reference sequence). Trimming removed 6 bases from V and 3 bases from J; junction bases left unmatched: 8. The CDR3 is CSATGTGGYNEQFF. The DNA of the CDR3 is TGCAGTGCAACCGGGACGGGGGGCTACAATGAGCAGTTCTTC.

This clonotype was observed a handful of times. The V and J genes are TRBV5-1 and TRBJ2-1; the match to TRBD2 covers 10 bases. This CDR3 region has 17 residues. The J segment lost 8 bases and the V segment lost 1 base, leaving 12 bases of the junction unmatched. The germline gives CDR1 SGHRS, CDR2 YFSETQ. The DNA of the CDR3 is TGCGCCAGCAGCTTGAAGGGAGCGGGGGGGCCTTACCATGAGCAGTTCTTC. It is translated as CASSLKGAGGPYHEQFF.

In this sample, this clonotype turned up many times. The V call is TRBV10-3, the J call TRBJ1-3; D is undetermined. This CDR3 spans 14 amino acids. The germline gives CDR1 ENHRY, CDR2 SYGVKD. Trimming removed 6 bases at V and 0 bases at J, with 9 bases between. CDR3 amino acids: CAIRRGLSGNTIYF. The CDR3 DNA reads as TGTGCCATCAGACGAGGGCTCTCTGGAAACACCATATATTTT.

This chain joins TRBV20-1 and TRBJ1-1, with 8 bases that match TRBD1. CDR3 length: 15 amino acids. After removal of 1 base from V and 4 bases from J, the junction contained 8 bases not matched to a gene. Germline lookup yields CDR1 DFQATT and CDR2 SNEGSKA (reference sequence). CDR3 residues: CSARGAGGLSTEAFF. The CDR3 DNA follows: TGCAGTGCTAGAGGGGCAGGGGGCTTGAGCACTGAAGCTTTCTTT.

In this sample, this clonotype turned up a few times. The chain links TRBV18 to TRBJ2-3, with D uncertain. Trimming took 0 bases from V and 4 from J, leaving 5 bases between them. This CDR3 comprises 13 residues. CDR1 and CDR2 from the germline V gene are KGHSH and LQKENI. This CDR3 is CASSPPMSDTQYF. CDR3 coding DNA: TGTGCCAGCTCACCACCGATGTCAGATACGCAGTATTTT. Looking up the rest from reference TRBV18 and TRBJ2-3 gives the full variable domain: NAGVMQNPRHLVRRRGQEARLRCSPMKGHSHVYWYRQLPEEGLKFMVYLQKENIIDESGMPKERFSAEFPKEGPSILRIQQVVRGDSAAYFCASSPPMSDTQYFGPGTRLTVL.

The chain combines TRBV12-3 or TRBV12-4 with TRBJ2-3, with D uncertain. The CDR3 contains 11 residues. The V gene lost 3 bases and the J gene lost 6 bases, with 4 bases spanning the gap. The CDR3 loop reads CASSFDDTQYF. The DNA for the CDR3 is TGTGCCAGCAGTTTCGATGATACGCAGTATTTT.

This chain links TRBV12-3 or TRBV12-4 with TRBJ2-2, with D possibly TRBD2 on 6 matching bases. Trimming cost V 2 bases and J 0 bases, with 10 bases left between them. This CDR3 has 16 amino acids. For the CDR3, the DNA is TGTGCCAGCAGTTTACGTGGAGGGGCGAACACCGGGGAGCTGTTTTTT. As protein: CASSLRGGANTGELFF.

The chain joins TRBV20-1 to TRBJ2-7, with TRBD1 matching 7 bases. The CDR3 is made up of 14 amino acids. V was clipped by 0 bases and J by 3 bases; unmatched bases: 5. Germline loops: CDR1 DFQATT, CDR2 SNEGSKA (reference sequence). CDR3 residues: CSARDQAGGYEQYF. In DNA form, the CDR3 reads TGCAGTGCTAGAGATCAGGCAGGGGGCTACGAGCAGTACTTC.

J is TRBJ2-5 and V is TRBV3-1; D not resolved. The CDR3 extends over 18 amino acids. Germline CDR1 LGHDT, CDR2 YNNKEL (reference sequence). The ends were cut back, 1 base at V and 2 bases at J, with 20 bases in the middle. CDR3 amino acids: CASSQGPLRHRIQETQYF. The CDR3, as DNA: TGTGCCAGCAGCCAAGGCCCTCTTCGACATAGGATTCAAGAGACCCAGTACTTC.

This clonotype showed up just a few times. The chain is built from TRBV7-9 and TRBJ1-2; D call uncertain. This CDR3 region has 14 residues. V dropped 5 bases and J dropped 4 bases, with 14 bases sitting between them. Germline CDR1 and CDR2: SEHNR and FQNEAQ (reference sequence). The CDR3 spells CASSKARDSYGYTF. The CDR3 DNA follows: TGTGCCAGCAGCAAAGCGAGGGATAGCTATGGCTACACCTTC.

The chain couples TRBV5-5 to TRBJ2-1, with 9 bases aligning to TRBD1. Germline values: CDR1 SGHKS, CDR2 YYEKEE (reference sequence). The J segment lost 7 bases and the V segment lost 0 bases, leaving 8 bases of the junction unmatched. The CDR3 is 16 residues long. CDR3 DNA sequence: TGTGCCAGCAGCTTGGGGGGGACAGGGATAGGGAATGAGCAGTTCTTC. The encoded protein is CASSLGGTGIGNEQFF. The full variable domain, in which reference TRBV5-5 and TRBJ2-1 provide the parts outside the CDR3, is DAGVTQSPTHLIKTRGQQVTLRCSPISGHKSVSWYQQVLGQGPQFIFQYYEKEERGRGNFPDRFSARQFPNYSSELNVNALLLGDSALYLCASSLGGTGIGNEQFFGPGTRLTVL.

The CDR3 DNA reads TGTGCCAGTAGTATGGGCAGGGGCCAAGCTAACTATGGCTACACCTTC. Residues: CASSMGRGQANYGYTF. The rearrangement links TRBV19 to TRBJ1-2, with D possibly TRBD1 on 6 matching bases. Germline V CDR1 and CDR2: LNHDA, SQIVND (reference sequence). V lost 3 bases to trimming and J lost 0 bases, with 14 bases between them. This CDR3 comprises 16 residues.

This clonotype has more than one count but fewer than ten. The chain carries TRBV15 and TRBJ2-2, with 7 bases matching TRBD1. The CDR3 consists of 17 residues. The V gene end was trimmed by 1 base and the J gene end by 7 bases; junction bases not matched to a gene: 12. CDR1 is LNHNV and CDR2 is YYDKDF in the germline V gene (reference sequence). The CDR3 nucleotides are TGTGCCACCAGCAGAGGATCTACCCGACAGGGAAACGGGGAGCTGTTTTTT. Translation: CATSRGSTRQGNGELFF.

There are a few counts of this clonotype. CDR3: CSVEARASYGYTF. The CDR3, as DNA: TGCAGCGTTGAGGCCAGGGCCTCCTATGGCTACACCTTC. J is TRBJ1-2 and V is TRBV29-1, with D maybe TRBD1 (5 bases). The CDR3 runs to 13 residues. CDR1 is SQVTM, CDR2 ANQGSEA, per germline. V lost 3 bases, J lost 4 bases, and 12 bases lay in between.

This clonotype occurred many times. This sequence joins TRBV5-1 and TRBJ2-5, with D uncertain. CDR1 and CDR2 from the germline V gene are SGHRS and YFSETQ. The CDR3 runs 14 residues. Trimming took 4 bases from V and 5 from J, leaving 15 bases between them. CDR3 DNA sequence: TGCGCCAGCAGCCGTAGTACCCGGCGGGAGACCCAGTACTTC. Translating gives CASSRSTRRETQYF.